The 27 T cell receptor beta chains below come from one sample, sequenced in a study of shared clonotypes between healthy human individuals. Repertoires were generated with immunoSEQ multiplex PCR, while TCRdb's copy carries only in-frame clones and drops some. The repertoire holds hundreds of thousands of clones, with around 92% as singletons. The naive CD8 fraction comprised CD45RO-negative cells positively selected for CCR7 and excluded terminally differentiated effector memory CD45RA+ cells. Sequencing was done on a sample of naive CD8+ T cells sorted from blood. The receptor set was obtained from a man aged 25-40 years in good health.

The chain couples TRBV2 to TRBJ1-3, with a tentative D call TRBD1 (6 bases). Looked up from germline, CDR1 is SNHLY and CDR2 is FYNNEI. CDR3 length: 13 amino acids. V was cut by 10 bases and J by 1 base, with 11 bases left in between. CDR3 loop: CAIHRASGNTIYF. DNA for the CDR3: TGTGCCATACACAGGGCTTCTGGAAACACCATATATTTT.

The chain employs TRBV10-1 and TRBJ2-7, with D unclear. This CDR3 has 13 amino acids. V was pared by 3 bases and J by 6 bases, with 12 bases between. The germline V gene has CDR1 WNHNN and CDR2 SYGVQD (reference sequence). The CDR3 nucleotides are TGCGCCAGCAGTGAATCTACCCTAGGCGAGCAGTACTTC. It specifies CASSESTLGEQYF.

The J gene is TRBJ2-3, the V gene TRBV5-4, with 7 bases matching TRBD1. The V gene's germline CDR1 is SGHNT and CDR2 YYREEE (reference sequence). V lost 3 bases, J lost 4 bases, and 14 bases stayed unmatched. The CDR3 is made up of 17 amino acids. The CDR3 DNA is TGTGCCAGCAGCTCTCACCCTGTACCGCAGGGGGCAGATACGCAGTATTTT. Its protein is CASSSHPVPQGADTQYF.

The CDR3 region has the DNA TGCAGCGCAGTGGATGGCAGGGGCACAGATACGCAGTATTTT. Encoded protein: CSAVDGRGTDTQYF. The chain carries TRBV29-1 and TRBJ2-3, with a possible D match to TRBD1 (5 bases). This CDR3 has 14 amino acids. V dropped 7 bases and J dropped 1 base, with 15 bases sitting between them. Germline CDR1 is SQVTM and CDR2 is ANQGSEA.

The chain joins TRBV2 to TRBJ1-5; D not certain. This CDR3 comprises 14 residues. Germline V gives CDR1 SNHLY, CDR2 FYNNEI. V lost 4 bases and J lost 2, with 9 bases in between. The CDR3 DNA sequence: TGTGCCAGCAGTGGTGGGTCGCGCAATCAGCCCCAGCATTTT. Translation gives CASSGGSRNQPQHF.

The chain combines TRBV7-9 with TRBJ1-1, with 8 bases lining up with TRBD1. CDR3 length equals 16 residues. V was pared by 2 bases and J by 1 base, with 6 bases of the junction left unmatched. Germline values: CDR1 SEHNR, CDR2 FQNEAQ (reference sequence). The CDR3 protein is CASSLLITGGNTEAFF. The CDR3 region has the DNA TGTGCCAGCAGCTTACTCATCACAGGGGGGAACACTGAAGCTTTCTTT.

The CDR3 DNA reads as TGTGCCAGTAGTATAGGAGTCGGGACAGGGGGTTTCGGGCCGAACACTGAAGCTTTCTTT. It codes for CASSIGVGTGGFGPNTEAFF. This sequence joins TRBV19 and TRBJ1-1; 11 bases are shared with TRBD1. Germline V gene data show CDR1 as LNHDA and CDR2 as SQIVND (reference sequence). After removal of 1 base from V and 1 base from J, the junction contained 14 bases not matched to a gene. The CDR3 runs 20 residues.

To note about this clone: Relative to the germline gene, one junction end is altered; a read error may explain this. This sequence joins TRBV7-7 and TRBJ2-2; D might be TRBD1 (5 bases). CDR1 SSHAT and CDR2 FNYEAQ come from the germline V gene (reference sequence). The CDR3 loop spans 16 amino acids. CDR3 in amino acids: CASSSPWGADTGELFF. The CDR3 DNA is TGTGCTAGCAGCTCTCCATGGGGCGCCGACACCGGGGAGCTGTTTTTT.

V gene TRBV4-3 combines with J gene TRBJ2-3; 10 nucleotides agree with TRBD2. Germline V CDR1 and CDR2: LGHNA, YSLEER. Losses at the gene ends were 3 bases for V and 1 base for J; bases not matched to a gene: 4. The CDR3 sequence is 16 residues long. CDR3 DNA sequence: TGCGCCAGCAGCCACCCCGGGACTAGCGGCACAGATACGCAGTATTTT. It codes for CASSHPGTSGTDTQYF.

The CDR3 region has the DNA TGTGCCAGCAAAGCTCAGGGGGAAGGGTACGAGCAGTACTTC. Translating gives CASKAQGEGYEQYF. This chain joins TRBV7-2 and TRBJ2-7; 7 positions agree with TRBD1. This CDR3 is 14 amino acids long. Germline CDR1 reads SGHTA; CDR2 reads FQGNSA. The junction had 10 bases not matched to a gene; V was cut back by 7 bases and J by 4 bases.

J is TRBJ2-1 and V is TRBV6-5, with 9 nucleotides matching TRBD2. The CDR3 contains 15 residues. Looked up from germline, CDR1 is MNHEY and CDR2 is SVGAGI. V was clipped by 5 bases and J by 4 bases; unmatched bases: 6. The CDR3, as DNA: TGTGCCAGCAGTCCCCTAGCGGGATTTTACAATGAGCAGTTCTTC. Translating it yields CASSPLAGFYNEQFF.

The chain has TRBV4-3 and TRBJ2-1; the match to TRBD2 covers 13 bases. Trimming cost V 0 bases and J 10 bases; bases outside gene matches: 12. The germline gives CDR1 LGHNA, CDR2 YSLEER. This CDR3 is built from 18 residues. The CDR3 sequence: CASSQDPKLAGGPDEQFF. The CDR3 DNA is TGCGCCAGCAGCCAAGATCCAAAACTAGCGGGAGGGCCGGACGAGCAGTTCTTC.

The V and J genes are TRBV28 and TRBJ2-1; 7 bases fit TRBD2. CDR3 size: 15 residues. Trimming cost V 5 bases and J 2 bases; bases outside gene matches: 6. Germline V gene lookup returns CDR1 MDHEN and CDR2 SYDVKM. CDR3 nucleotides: TGTGCCAGCAGTATCGACGCGGGAGCCTACAATGAGCAGTTCTTC. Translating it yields CASSIDAGAYNEQFF.

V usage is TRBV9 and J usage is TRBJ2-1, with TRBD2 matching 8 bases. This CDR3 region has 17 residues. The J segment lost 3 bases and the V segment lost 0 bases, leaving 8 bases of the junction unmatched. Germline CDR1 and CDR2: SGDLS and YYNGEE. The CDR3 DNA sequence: TGTGCCAGCAGCGTAGAAGGGGGTAGCGGGATCTACAATGAGCAGTTCTTC. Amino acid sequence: CASSVEGGSGIYNEQFF.

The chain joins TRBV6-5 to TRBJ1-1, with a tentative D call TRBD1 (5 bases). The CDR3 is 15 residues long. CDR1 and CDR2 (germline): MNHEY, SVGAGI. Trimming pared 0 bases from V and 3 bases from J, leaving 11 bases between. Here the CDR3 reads CASSYSSEGYTEAFF. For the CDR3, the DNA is TGTGCCAGCAGTTACTCGAGTGAGGGGTACACTGAAGCTTTCTTT.

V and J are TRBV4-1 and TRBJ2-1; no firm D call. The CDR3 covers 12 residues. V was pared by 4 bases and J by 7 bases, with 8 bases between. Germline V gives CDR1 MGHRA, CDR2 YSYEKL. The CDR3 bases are TGCGCCAGCAGCCCGTGGGGAAATGAGCAGTTCTTC. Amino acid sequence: CASSPWGNEQFF.

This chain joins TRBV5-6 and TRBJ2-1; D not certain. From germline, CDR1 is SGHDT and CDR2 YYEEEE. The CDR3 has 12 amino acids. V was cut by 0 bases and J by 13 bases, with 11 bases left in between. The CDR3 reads CASSLARLEQFF. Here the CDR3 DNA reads TGTGCCAGCAGCTTGGCCCGGCTGGAACAGTTCTTC.

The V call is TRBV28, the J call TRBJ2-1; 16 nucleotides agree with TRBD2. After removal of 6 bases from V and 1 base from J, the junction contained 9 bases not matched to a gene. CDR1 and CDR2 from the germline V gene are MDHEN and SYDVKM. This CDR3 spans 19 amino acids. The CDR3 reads CASSPPGLAGGPSYNEQFF. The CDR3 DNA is TGTGCCAGCAGCCCTCCGGGACTAGCGGGAGGGCCTTCCTACAATGAGCAGTTCTTC.

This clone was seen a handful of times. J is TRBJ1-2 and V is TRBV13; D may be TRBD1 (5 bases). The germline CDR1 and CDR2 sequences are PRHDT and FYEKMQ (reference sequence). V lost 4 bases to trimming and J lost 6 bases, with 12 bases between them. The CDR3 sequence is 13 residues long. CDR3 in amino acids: CASSSSPRDGYTF. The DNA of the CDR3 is TGTGCCAGCAGCTCCTCCCCCAGGGATGGCTACACCTTC.

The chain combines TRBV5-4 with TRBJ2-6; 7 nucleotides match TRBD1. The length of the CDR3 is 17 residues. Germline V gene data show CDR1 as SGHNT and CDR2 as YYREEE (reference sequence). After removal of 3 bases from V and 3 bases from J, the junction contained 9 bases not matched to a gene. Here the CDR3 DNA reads TGTGCCAGCAGCTCCGGGACAGTCTTTTTTGGGGCCAACGTCCTGACTTTC. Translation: CASSSGTVFFGANVLTF.

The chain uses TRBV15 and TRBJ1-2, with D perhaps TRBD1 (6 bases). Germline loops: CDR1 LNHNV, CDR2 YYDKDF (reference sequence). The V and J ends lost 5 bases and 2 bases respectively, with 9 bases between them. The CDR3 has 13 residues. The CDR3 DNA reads TGTGCCACCAGCGGCAGGGGCAACTATGGCTACACCTTC. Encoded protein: CATSGRGNYGYTF.

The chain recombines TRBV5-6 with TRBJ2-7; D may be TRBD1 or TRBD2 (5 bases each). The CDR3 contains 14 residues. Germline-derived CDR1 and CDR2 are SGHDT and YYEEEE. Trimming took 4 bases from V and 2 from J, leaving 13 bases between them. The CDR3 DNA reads TGTGCCAGCAGCAACCGGGACGAAGCCTACGAGCAGTACTTC. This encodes CASSNRDEAYEQYF.

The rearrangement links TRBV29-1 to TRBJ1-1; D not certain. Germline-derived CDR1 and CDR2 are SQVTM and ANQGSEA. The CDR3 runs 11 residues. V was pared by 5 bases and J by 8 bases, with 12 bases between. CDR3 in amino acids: CSVLDAVEAFF. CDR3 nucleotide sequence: TGCAGCGTTTTGGACGCAGTCGAAGCTTTCTTT. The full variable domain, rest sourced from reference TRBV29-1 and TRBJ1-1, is SAVISQKPSRDICQRGTSLTIQCQVDSQVTMMFWYRQQPGQSLTLIATANQGSEATYESGFVIDKFPISRPNLTFSTLTVSNMSPEDSSIYLCSVLDAVEAFFGQGTRLTVV.

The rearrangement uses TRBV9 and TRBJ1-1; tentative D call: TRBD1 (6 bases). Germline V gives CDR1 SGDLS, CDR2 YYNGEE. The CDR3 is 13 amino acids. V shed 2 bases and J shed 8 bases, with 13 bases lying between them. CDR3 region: CASSVTGSEEAFF. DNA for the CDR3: TGTGCCAGCAGCGTCACAGGGTCTGAGGAAGCTTTCTTT.

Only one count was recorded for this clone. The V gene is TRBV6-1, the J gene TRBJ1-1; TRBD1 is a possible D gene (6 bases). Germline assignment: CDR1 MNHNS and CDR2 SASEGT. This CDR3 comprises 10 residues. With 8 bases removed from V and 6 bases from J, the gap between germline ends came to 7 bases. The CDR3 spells CASSGAEAFF. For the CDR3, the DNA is TGTGCCAGCTCAGGGGCTGAAGCTTTCTTT.

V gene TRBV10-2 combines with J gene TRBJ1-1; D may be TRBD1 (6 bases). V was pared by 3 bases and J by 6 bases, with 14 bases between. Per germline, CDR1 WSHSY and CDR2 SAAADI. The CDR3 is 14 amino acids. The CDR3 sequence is CASSDQTGASEAFF. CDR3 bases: TGCGCCAGCAGTGATCAGACAGGAGCGTCTGAAGCTTTCTTT.

DNA of the CDR3: TGTGCCAGCAGTGAATATAGGACAGGGTACCAAGAGACCCAGTACTTC. Protein product: CASSEYRTGYQETQYF. The chain uses TRBV25-1 and TRBJ2-5, with 8 positions matching TRBD1. The CDR3 runs 16 residues. Trimming at V came to 0 bases and at J to 0 bases, leaving 3 bases not matched to a gene. The germline CDR1 and CDR2 sequences are MGHDK and SYGVNS. Using reference TRBV25-1 and TRBJ2-5 for the parts outside the CDR3, the full variable domain is EADIYQTPRYLVIGTGKKITLECSQTMGHDKMYWYQQDPGMELHLIHYSYGVNSTEKGDLSSESTVSRIRTEHFPLTLESARPSHTSQYLCASSEYRTGYQETQYFGPGTRLLVL.